A single sample is the source of the 12 T cell receptor beta chains below, sequenced in a study of T cells in Graves' hyperthyroidism and ophthalmopathy (dated by TCRdb to about 2019). The method was multiplex PCR. Sequenced on an Illumina HiSeq 2000. The TCR beta CDR3 regions were amplified from the RNA transcripts. The TCR CDR3 was subjected to a first round of RT-PCR using the HTBI primer set and the Qiagen OneStep RT-PCR kit. Starting from the raw public reads, TCRdb applied fastp trimming at Q25, assembled clones with MiXCR and retained in-frame beta chains. Rows matching on CDR3 protein sequence are summarized as one entry with the most common DNA and genes. Within this sample are approximately 610,000 distinct CDR3 sequences, with roughly 14% of them counted one time only. The ten largest clones take up around 4% of the sample. Sequencing used blood. These receptors originate from a woman aged 40 to 50 with Graves' ophthalmopathy.

Concerning this clonotype: Possible read error: a much larger clone is one base away. The chain has TRBV28 and TRBJ2-5, with no clear D. V was shortened by 4 bases and J by 7 bases, with 10 bases between the two germline ends. Germline V gene sequence: CDR1 MDHEN, CDR2 SYDVKM. The CDR3 extends over 12 amino acids. CDR3 DNA: TGTGCCAGCAGTTACTCGTCGGGGACCCAGTACTTC. Translated, it gives CASSYSSGTQYF.

This clonotype was seen repeatedly, ten times or more. The J gene is TRBJ2-7, the V gene TRBV3-1, with no clear D. Germline assignment: CDR1 LGHDT and CDR2 YNNKEL (reference sequence). CDR3 length: 16 amino acids. Trimming shortened V by 0 bases and J by 0 bases, and 12 bases separated the two germline ends. CDR3 sequence reads: CASSQEFTNNSYEQYF. The DNA for the CDR3 is TGTGCCAGCAGCCAAGAGTTTACTAACAACTCCTACGAGCAGTACTTC.

This chain connects TRBV5-1 to TRBJ2-7, with 7 nucleotides matching TRBD1. This CDR3 has 14 amino acids. Looked up from germline, CDR1 is SGHRS and CDR2 is YFSETQ. With 4 bases clipped from V and 5 bases from J, the junction kept 9 bases outside the gene matches. The CDR3 DNA follows: TGCGCCAGCAGCGCAACAGGGGTCTGGGACGAGCAGTACTTC. This translates into CASSATGVWDEQYF.

This clonotype was seen ten or more times. The rearrangement links TRBV20-1 to TRBJ2-4; D possibly uses TRBD1 or TRBD2 (5 bases each). The CDR3 is 15 residues long. Germline-derived CDR1 and CDR2 are DFQATT and SNEGSKA (reference sequence). Trimming removed 6 bases from V and 3 bases from J, with 18 bases in between. The CDR3 DNA follows: TGCAGTGCCGAGATCGGACCTGGGGGCAAAAACATTCAGTACTTC. Translated: CSAEIGPGGKNIQYF.

The chain is built from TRBV7-9 and TRBJ2-7, with D tentatively TRBD1 or TRBD2 (5 bases each). Germline V lookup: CDR1 SEHNR, CDR2 FQNEAQ (reference sequence). This CDR3 has 14 residues. Trimming removed 4 bases at V and 2 bases at J, with 12 bases between. CDR3 sequence (DNA): TGTGCCAGCAGCTCCGGGGACCAGACCTACGAGCAGTACTTC. The encoded protein is CASSSGDQTYEQYF.

This clonotype was found many times. The chain carries TRBV6-2 or TRBV6-3 and TRBJ2-3; 15 nucleotides line up with TRBD2. Germline loops: CDR1 MNHEY, CDR2 SVGEGT. V trimming: 7 bases; J trimming: 5 bases; junction bases outside the gene matches: 4. This CDR3 is built from 15 residues. CDR3 residues: CASTMGLAGGDTQYF. Written as DNA, the CDR3 is TGTGCCAGCACTATGGGACTAGCGGGAGGAGATACGCAGTATTTT.

This clonotype was detected ten times or more. This chain connects TRBV5-5 to TRBJ1-2; D possibly corresponds to TRBD1 (6 bases). Trimming took off 0 bases at V and 8 bases at J, with 14 bases between the two ends. The CDR3 extends over 14 amino acids. CDR1 and CDR2 from the germline V gene are SGHKS and YYEKEE (reference sequence). CDR3 region: CASSLAWDTGGYTF. CDR3 nucleotide sequence: TGTGCCAGCAGCTTGGCATGGGACACGGGCGGCTACACCTTC. Drawing the rest from reference TRBV5-5 and TRBJ1-2, the complete variable domain is DAGVTQSPTHLIKTRGQQVTLRCSPISGHKSVSWYQQVLGQGPQFIFQYYEKEERGRGNFPDRFSARQFPNYSSELNVNALLLGDSALYLCASSLAWDTGGYTFGSGTRLTVV.

This clonotype turned up a few times. The chain combines TRBV30 with TRBJ2-3; D remains unclear. Looked up from germline, CDR1 is GTSNPN and CDR2 is SVGIG (reference sequence). CDR3 length: 12 residues. The ends were cut back, 2 bases at V and 5 bases at J, with 8 bases in the middle. The CDR3 nucleotides read TGTGCCTGGAGTACCTCTAGAGATACGCAGTATTTT. Translating gives CAWSTSRDTQYF.

This clonotype was observed at least ten times. The chain uses TRBV28 and TRBJ2-5, with 7 bases that match TRBD2. The germline CDR1 and CDR2 sequences are MDHEN and SYDVKM. The V segment lost 7 bases and the J segment 6 bases; nucleotides outside the gene matches: 14. The CDR3 is 15 residues long. The CDR3 sequence is CASTSGDRDYKTQYF. CDR3 nucleotides: TGTGCCAGCACCTCGGGCGACCGGGACTATAAGACCCAGTACTTC.

This clonotype was found many times. The gene calls are TRBV6-5 and TRBJ1-1, with TRBD1 matching 8 bases. The CDR3 extends over 14 amino acids. Germline loops: CDR1 MNHEY, CDR2 SVGAGI. J lost 4 bases, V lost 7 bases, and 8 bases had no gene match. Here the CDR3 DNA reads TGTGCCAGCACTCAAACAGGGGGGAGCACTGAAGCTTTCTTT. As protein: CASTQTGGSTEAFF.

This clonotype has only a few counts. V is TRBV4-2 and J is TRBJ2-2, with TRBD1 matching over 8 bases. V shed 4 bases, J shed 8 bases, and the junction held 9 bases outside the gene matches. Germline V lookup: CDR1 LGHNA, CDR2 YNFKEQ. The CDR3 totals 15 residues. The CDR3 region has the DNA TGTGCCAGCAGCCCAGGGGGCGCATACGGGGGGGAGCTGTTTTTT. This codes for CASSPGGAYGGELFF.

The table lists this clonotype with many counts. The V and J genes are TRBV30 and TRBJ2-5, with a tentative D call TRBD2 (5 bases). Trimming stripped 3 bases from V and 6 bases from J, with 14 bases between. CDR1 is GTSNPN and CDR2 is SVGIG in the germline V gene (reference sequence). CDR3 size: 13 residues. The CDR3 protein is CAWRREGTKTQYF. The CDR3 nucleotides read TGTGCCTGGAGGAGAGAGGGAACGAAGACCCAGTACTTC.